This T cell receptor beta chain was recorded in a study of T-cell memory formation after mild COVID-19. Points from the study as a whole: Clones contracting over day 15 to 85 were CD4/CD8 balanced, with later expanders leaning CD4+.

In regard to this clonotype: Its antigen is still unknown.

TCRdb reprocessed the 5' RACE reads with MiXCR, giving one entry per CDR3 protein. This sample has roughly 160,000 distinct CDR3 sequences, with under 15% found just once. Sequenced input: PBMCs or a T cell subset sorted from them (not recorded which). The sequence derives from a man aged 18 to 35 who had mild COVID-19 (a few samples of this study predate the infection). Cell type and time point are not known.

For the CDR3, the DNA is TGTGCCAGCAGGCCACAGGGGGCTAACTCTGGAAACACCATATATTTT. It is translated as CASRPQGANSGNTIYF. J is TRBJ1-3 and V is TRBV28; the match to TRBD1 covers 9 bases. This CDR3 comprises 16 residues. CDR1 is MDHEN, CDR2 SYDVKM, per germline. Germline trimming cut 6 bases from V and 0 bases from J; bases unmatched to any gene: 6.